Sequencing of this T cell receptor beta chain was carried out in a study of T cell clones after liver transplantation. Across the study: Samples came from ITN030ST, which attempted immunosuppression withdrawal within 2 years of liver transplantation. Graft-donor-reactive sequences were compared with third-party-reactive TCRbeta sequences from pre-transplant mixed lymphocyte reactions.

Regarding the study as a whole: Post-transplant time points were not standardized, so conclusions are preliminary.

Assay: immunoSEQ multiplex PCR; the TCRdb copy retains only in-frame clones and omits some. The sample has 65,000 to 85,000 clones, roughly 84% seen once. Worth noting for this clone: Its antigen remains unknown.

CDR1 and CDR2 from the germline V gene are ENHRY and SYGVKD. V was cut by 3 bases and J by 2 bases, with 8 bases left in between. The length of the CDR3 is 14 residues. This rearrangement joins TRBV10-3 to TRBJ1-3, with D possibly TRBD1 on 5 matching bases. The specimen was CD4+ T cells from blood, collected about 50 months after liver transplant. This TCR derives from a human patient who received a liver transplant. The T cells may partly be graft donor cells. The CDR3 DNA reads TGTGCCATCAGTGACAGGGACCCTGGAAACACCATATATTTT. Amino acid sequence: CAISDRDPGNTIYF.